Below are 21 T cell receptor beta chains sequenced from a single sample in a study of T-cell reconstitution after alpha-beta-depleted transplantation in children. A TCRbeta library incorporating unique molecular identifiers was prepared. Each CDR3 protein is one row after TCRdb ran MiXCR on the PCR reads. Here the sample spans about 1,000,000 distinct CDR3 sequences, about 31% being singletons. Material: PBMCs, mostly from graft donor cells, obtained 360 days after TCRalphabeta/CD19-depleted stem cell transplant. These receptors came from a boy under two years old who had a stem cell transplant for SCID, so the T cells may come from the graft donor.

The rearrangement links TRBV11-1 to TRBJ2-1; no reliable D call. CDR3 length equals 13 residues. The V end was cut by 5 bases, the J end by 5 bases, with 10 bases between. Germline lookup yields CDR1 SGHAT and CDR2 FQDESV (reference sequence). CDR3 DNA: TGTGCCAGCAGCCCTAGTAACAACAATGAGCAGTTCTTC. Translated: CASSPSNNNEQFF.

The chain combines TRBV7-7 with TRBJ1-2; D gene ambiguous. The CDR3 extends over 15 amino acids. Germline values: CDR1 SSHAT, CDR2 FNYEAQ (reference sequence). V lost 1 base to trimming and J lost 8 bases, with 17 bases between them. CDR3 bases: TGTGCCAGCAGCTTAGTGTCTGGGTTGATGGGCGGCTACACCTTC. This encodes CASSLVSGLMGGYTF.

The J gene is TRBJ2-1, the V gene TRBV12-3 or TRBV12-4; TRBD2 aligns across 7 bases. The CDR3 has 12 residues. The V segment lost 5 bases and the J segment 10 bases; nucleotides outside the gene matches: 5. DNA of the CDR3: TGTGCCAGCAGTCGAAGGGAGGGCGAGCAGTTCTTC. Translation: CASSRREGEQFF.

The chain combines TRBV12-3 or TRBV12-4 with TRBJ2-1, with D perhaps matching TRBD1 or TRBD2 (5 bases each). The CDR3 is made up of 16 amino acids. Trimming left V 1 base short and J 2 bases short, with 12 bases between. CDR3 in amino acids: CASSLGDPRAYNEQFF. Written as DNA, the CDR3 is TGTGCCAGCAGTTTAGGGGACCCCAGGGCCTACAATGAGCAGTTCTTC.

The chain couples TRBV20-1 to TRBJ2-7; 12 bases are a match to TRBD2. The V gene end was trimmed by 4 bases and the J gene end by 4 bases; junction bases not matched to a gene: 8. CDR3 size: 15 residues. CDR1 and CDR2 from the germline V gene are DFQATT and SNEGSKA (reference sequence). Here the CDR3 reads CSATSLAGGAYEQYF. The CDR3 bases are TGCAGTGCTACCTCCCTAGCGGGGGGGGCTTACGAGCAGTACTTC.

A few counts support this clonotype. CDR3 residues: CASSSWTGLNTEAFF. Written as DNA, the CDR3 is TGTGCCAGCAGCTCCTGGACAGGTTTGAACACTGAAGCTTTCTTT. V usage is TRBV7-6 and J usage is TRBJ1-1, with 7 bases fitting TRBD1. V gave up 4 bases and J gave up 0 bases; unmatched junction bases: 5. CDR1 is SGHVS and CDR2 is FNYEAQ in the germline V gene. There are 15 residues in the CDR3.

The chain joins TRBV13 to TRBJ2-5; D perhaps matches TRBD1 (5 bases). The CDR3 has 15 amino acids. Deletions cut 0 bases from V and 2 bases from J, with 10 bases between. The germline V gene has CDR1 PRHDT and CDR2 FYEKMQ (reference sequence). In nucleotides, the CDR3 is TGTGCCAGCAGCTTAGGCGGCAGGGCTCAAGAGACCCAGTACTTC. It encodes CASSLGGRAQETQYF.

This clonotype was detected once. The chain joins TRBV24-1 to TRBJ2-1; 7 bases match TRBD1. This CDR3 contains 14 residues. Germline loops: CDR1 KGHDR, CDR2 SFDVKD. The trim removed 2 bases at V and 15 bases at J, leaving 12 bases unmatched. This CDR3 is CATSDSVGTEKAFF. The DNA of the CDR3 is TGTGCCACCAGTGATTCGGTTGGGACAGAAAAAGCGTTCTTC.

This clonotype has only a few counts. The rearrangement uses TRBV30 and TRBJ2-3; D unresolved. Looked up from germline, CDR1 is GTSNPN and CDR2 is SVGIG (reference sequence). The length of the CDR3 is 13 residues. V dropped 3 bases and J dropped 0 bases, with 7 bases sitting between them. The CDR3 protein is CAWSTVSTDTQYF. Here the CDR3 DNA reads TGTGCCTGGAGCACAGTTAGCACAGATACGCAGTATTTT.

This sequence joins TRBV4-2 and TRBJ1-1; D possibly corresponds to TRBD1 (5 bases). V was shortened by 1 base and J by 1 base, with 13 bases between the two germline ends. The V gene's germline CDR1 is LGHNA and CDR2 YNFKEQ. The CDR3 contains 16 residues. Written as DNA, the CDR3 is TGTGCCAGCAGCCAAGTTATACGGGACGAGAACACTGAAGCTTTCTTT. It translates to CASSQVIRDENTEAFF.

This sequence joins TRBV19 and TRBJ1-2; perhaps TRBD1 as D (5 bases). V gave up 9 bases and J gave up 4 bases, with 15 bases separating them. The CDR3 spans 13 residues. In germline, CDR1 is LNHDA, CDR2 SQIVND (reference sequence). CDR3 bases: TGTGCCAGCAAGACCCTTCAGGGCTATGGCTACACCTTC. Protein sequence: CASKTLQGYGYTF.

This clonotype appeared a few times. The chain links TRBV29-1 to TRBJ1-1, with D maybe TRBD1 (6 bases). V was pared by 6 bases and J by 2 bases, with 13 bases between. The CDR3 is 13 amino acids. Germline values: CDR1 SQVTM, CDR2 ANQGSEA. CDR3 sequence reads: CSVEQGVNTEAFF. The DNA of the CDR3 is TGCAGCGTAGAACAGGGAGTTAACACTGAAGCTTTCTTT.

This clonotype was counted only a few times. The chain links TRBV24-1 to TRBJ2-3; D possibly corresponds to TRBD2 (7 bases). Germline V gene sequence: CDR1 KGHDR, CDR2 SFDVKD. V was cut by 4 bases and J by 2 bases, with 18 bases left in between. There are 17 residues in the CDR3. The CDR3 loop is CATSDPVPGGLTDTQYF. DNA of the CDR3: TGTGCCACCAGTGACCCAGTACCCGGGGGGCTCACAGATACGCAGTATTTT.

The chain is built from TRBV20-1 and TRBJ2-7; TRBD1 is a possible D gene (5 bases). Germline assignment: CDR1 DFQATT and CDR2 SNEGSKA (reference sequence). Trimming cost V 3 bases and J 6 bases, with 18 bases left between them. The CDR3 has 14 amino acids. The CDR3 DNA reads as TGCAGTGCTAGTCAGGGTCAGTTCTCCAGCGAGCAGTACTTC. It is translated as CSASQGQFSSEQYF.

The chain joins TRBV20-1 to TRBJ2-4; 11 bases match TRBD1. Germline-derived CDR1 and CDR2 are DFQATT and SNEGSKA (reference sequence). V lost 3 bases to trimming and J lost 0 bases; unmatched junction nucleotides: 1. CDR3 size: 15 residues. CDR3 in amino acids: CSARGTGGAKNIQYF. The CDR3 DNA sequence: TGCAGTGCTAGGGGGACAGGGGGAGCCAAAAACATTCAGTACTTC.

The CDR3 is CASSSRPGGASYNEQFF. Written as DNA, the CDR3 is TGTGCCAGCAGCTCGCGCCCCGGGGGGGCATCCTACAATGAGCAGTTCTTC. The chain employs TRBV7-9 and TRBJ2-1, with 8 bases lining up with TRBD2. V shed 4 bases and J 1 base; nucleotides not matched to a gene: 9. The CDR3 is 17 residues long. Per germline, CDR1 SEHNR and CDR2 FQNEAQ (reference sequence).

V usage is TRBV7-2 and J usage is TRBJ2-5; D remains ambiguous. Trimming took off 2 bases at V and 4 bases at J, with 11 bases between the two ends. The germline V gene encodes CDR1 SGHTA and CDR2 FQGNSA. The CDR3 covers 14 residues. CDR3: CASSLLPPGETQYF. The DNA of the CDR3 is TGTGCCAGCAGCTTATTGCCGCCCGGAGAGACCCAGTACTTC.

In its sample, this clonotype was seen many times. The V gene is TRBV4-3, the J gene TRBJ2-1, with 9 bases fitting TRBD1. The germline V gene encodes CDR1 LGHNA and CDR2 YSLEER. The CDR3 is made up of 17 amino acids. J gave up 4 bases and V 3 bases, and 10 bases lay outside the gene matches. CDR3 protein: CASSQGQGQGSYNEQFF. The CDR3 DNA reads as TGCGCCAGCAGCCAGGGCCAGGGACAGGGTTCGTACAATGAGCAGTTCTTC.

This clonotype was detected only a few times. The chain links TRBV5-1 to TRBJ2-2; 12 nucleotides agree with TRBD2. The CDR3 extends over 18 amino acids. V lost 4 bases and J lost 9; bases outside the gene matches: 16. Germline V gives CDR1 SGHRS, CDR2 YFSETQ. CDR3 region: CASSPSLRPSGGARELFF. CDR3 nucleotides: TGCGCCAGCAGCCCGTCGTTACGGCCTAGCGGGGGGGCCAGGGAGCTGTTTTTT.

This clonotype was counted at least ten times. This chain joins TRBV20-1 and TRBJ1-2; D gene ambiguous. Germline lookup yields CDR1 DFQATT and CDR2 SNEGSKA (reference sequence). This CDR3 region has 12 residues. V lost 0 bases, J lost 4 bases, and 6 bases lay in between. The CDR3 here is CSARDEGYGYTF. For the CDR3, the DNA is TGCAGTGCTAGAGATGAGGGCTATGGCTACACCTTC.

The rearrangement joins TRBV12-3 or TRBV12-4 to TRBJ2-2; D gene unclear. V was trimmed by 7 bases and J by 6 bases, leaving 9 bases between them. This CDR3 is 12 amino acids long. The CDR3 spells CASTGQAGELFF. CDR3 in DNA: TGTGCCAGCACCGGTCAAGCCGGGGAGCTGTTTTTT.